The sequence of this T cell receptor beta chain was determined in a study of blood T cell repertoires in COVID-19 (dated by TCRdb to about 2020). As for the study more broadly: Samples covering the acute and convalescent phases of COVID-19 were provided by collaborators in the United States, Italy and Spain. The material from the prospective study consisted of cDNA or gDNA derived from T cells, B-cell-depleted T cells, or PBMCs. Subjects who had been exposed to COVID-19, were actively infected with it, or had recovered from it provided the deeply sampled blood TCRbeta repertoires that made up the dataset. The repertoires were made available in a free public database intended to serve as a resource for research on the immune response to SARS-CoV-2. The samples were drawn from the first 160 participants of the ongoing ImmuneRACE study and from 950 to 1,500 subjects provided by 6 global collaborators. The sample metadata nearly always contained a de-identified subject ID, COVID-19 status, age in years and sex. HLA class I and class II types, where available, came from metadata supplied by the sample provider rather than from assay-based typing. Results the study describes overall, beyond this receptor: How much clinical and demographic metadata was included differed by source and by participant, and the metadata was provided uncurated.

The immunoSEQ Assay, a bias-controlled multiplex PCR, was used to amplify TCRbeta CDR3 regions from genomic DNA. The original methods were these. Nucleated cell counts per sample were estimated from amplification of reference gene primers within the assay. To quantify the absolute abundance of each unique TCRbeta CDR3 rearrangement, sequence reads were collapsed and filtered. Productive Simpson clonality was computed per sample as the square root of Simpson's diversity index over productive rearrangements. Here the immuneACCESS table is served through TCRdb, limited to in-frame sequences with V and J called. Missing clones are a known gap in these copies; in checked studies unresolved V genes cover under half, and the rest lacks a known reason. For V, J and clone size, that table is used; D and trimming come from the DNA. The sample table contains about 190,000 clones; only one count was recorded for just under 85% of them. The ten largest clones add up to approximately 5.1% of the sample.

Collaborating institutions collected whole blood in K2EDTA tubes following their own protocols. Collaborator samples were shipped for TCRbeta analysis as frozen whole blood, isolated PBMCs, or DNA extracted from either sample type. Concerning this clone itself: Its antigen is not yet known. No quality values exist for individual bases; no much larger clone is one base distant.

This TCR came from a woman in her 70s with active or convalescent COVID-19. Sequencing used peripheral blood.

This receptor carries the CDR3 CASSIVPGYNEKLFF. The nucleotide sequence reads TGTGCCAGCAGCATCGTGCCAGGCTATAATGAAAAACTGTTTTTT. This chain joins TRBV5-5 to TRBJ1-4; the D gene assignment is ambiguous. V and J lose 4 bases and 4 bases, and a span of 14 bases separates them. From a lookup of the germline V gene (reference sequence), CDR1 and CDR2 are SGHKS and YYEKEE. From the cysteine up to the phenylalanine, the CDR3 has a length of 15 residues. Only the CDR3 DNA is retained, 45 bases long and in frame from the first base.